This entry lists 8 T cell receptor beta chains sequenced from one sample in a study of T cell responses to AZD1222 COVID-19 vaccine. Sequencing used immunoSEQ multiplex PCR; TCRdb keeps in-frame clones, though not all of them. The repertoire includes 150,000 to 200,000 clones, approximately 90% of them detected once, and under 1.5% sits in the top ten. Sequencing was performed on peripheral blood, taken 28 days after the second AZD1222 dose. These receptors were obtained from an adult who received the AZD1222 COVID-19 vaccine.

The genes are TRBV27 and TRBJ1-2; D is perhaps TRBD1 (5 bases). The CDR3 sequence is 15 residues long. Trimming shortened V by 8 bases and J by 2 bases, and 18 bases separated the two germline ends. The germline CDR1 and CDR2 sequences are MNHEY and SMNVEV (reference sequence). The CDR3 region is CASSFQGQTNYGYTF. The CDR3 nucleotides are TGTGCCAGCTCATTCCAGGGTCAGACGAACTATGGCTACACCTTC.

The rearrangement links TRBV28 to TRBJ2-7, with D perhaps TRBD1 or TRBD2 (5 bases each). Per the germline V gene, CDR1 is MDHEN and CDR2 is SYDVKM. The CDR3 runs to 16 residues. V was trimmed by 5 bases and J by 0 bases, leaving 17 bases between them. CDR3 DNA: TGTGCCAGCAGTCCGGCTGGGACGGTGACCTCCTACGAGCAGTACTTC. This encodes CASSPAGTVTSYEQYF.

The chain carries TRBV4-3 and TRBJ1-1; 7 nucleotides agree with TRBD1. With V trimmed by 0 bases and J by 4 bases, 2 bases remained unmatched. This CDR3 has 14 amino acids. CDR1 LGHNA and CDR2 YSLEER come from the germline V gene. The CDR3 loop is CASSQDHRGTEAFF. Written as DNA, the CDR3 is TGCGCCAGCAGCCAAGACCACAGGGGCACTGAAGCTTTCTTT.

The chain has TRBV11-3 and TRBJ2-1; D gene unclear. The germline gives CDR1 SGHNT, CDR2 YENEEA. The CDR3 consists of 15 residues. V was clipped by 5 bases and J by 5 bases, with 16 bases between them. CDR3 nucleotides: TGTGCCAGCAGCCCCGGTGTTTTTAAAGACAATGAGCAGTTCTTC. Translation gives CASSPGVFKDNEQFF. The full variable domain, with the rest looked up from reference TRBV11-3 and TRBJ2-1, is EAGVVQSPRYKIIEKKQPVAFWCNPISGHNTLYWYLQNLGQGPELLIRYENEEAVDDSQLPKDRFSAERLKGVDSTLKIQPAELGDSAVYLCASSPGVFKDNEQFFGPGTRLTVL.

V and J are TRBV14 and TRBJ2-7; unclear D gene. This CDR3 is built from 12 residues. Trimming left V 4 bases short and J 3 bases short, with 7 bases between. Germline V lookup: CDR1 SGHDN, CDR2 FVKESK. The DNA of the CDR3 is TGTGCCAGCAGCCCTGCCAACTACGAGCAGTACTTC. Protein: CASSPANYEQYF.

The chain has TRBV19 and TRBJ1-2; D uncertain. This CDR3 contains 15 residues. Germline CDR1 is LNHDA and CDR2 is SQIVND (reference sequence). V gave up 5 bases and J gave up 4 bases, with 17 bases separating them. CDR3 in DNA: TGTGCCAGTAGTGCGGTGGACGGGCGGACCTATGGCTACACCTTC. Its protein is CASSAVDGRTYGYTF.

The chain carries TRBV3-1 (or the pseudogene TRBV3-2) and TRBJ1-2; D perhaps matches TRBD1 (5 bases). Germline CDR1 and CDR2: LGHDT and YNNKEL (reference sequence). The CDR3 is 15 residues long. V was trimmed by 4 bases and J by 5 bases, leaving 17 bases between them. CDR3 nucleotides: TGTGCCAGCAGCCCTGAGCCGGACATGACTTATGGCTACACCTTC. It codes for CASSPEPDMTYGYTF.

This clone was found once. The J gene is TRBJ2-1, the V gene TRBV28; 11 nucleotides align to TRBD2. The germline gives CDR1 MDHEN, CDR2 SYDVKM. V shed 2 bases and J 6 bases; nucleotides not matched to a gene: 15. This CDR3 comprises 19 residues. The CDR3 DNA sequence: TGTGCCAGCAGTTTACCCGTAAGAATCACGGGACTAGCGGCCAATGAGCAGTTCTTC. Its translation: CASSLPVRITGLAANEQFF.